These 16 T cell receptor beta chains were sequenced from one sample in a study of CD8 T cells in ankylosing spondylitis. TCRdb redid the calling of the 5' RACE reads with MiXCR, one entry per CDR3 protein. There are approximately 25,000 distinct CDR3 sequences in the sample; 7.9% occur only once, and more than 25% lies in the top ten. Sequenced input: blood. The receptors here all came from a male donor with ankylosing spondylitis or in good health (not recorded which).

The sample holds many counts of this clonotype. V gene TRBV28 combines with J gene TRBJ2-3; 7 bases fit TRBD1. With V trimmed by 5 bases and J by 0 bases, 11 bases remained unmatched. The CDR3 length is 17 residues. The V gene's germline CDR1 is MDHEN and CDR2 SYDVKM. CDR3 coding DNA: TGTGCCAGCAGTCCGCCTTCAGGGGGAACTAGCACAGATACGCAGTATTTT. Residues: CASSPPSGGTSTDTQYF. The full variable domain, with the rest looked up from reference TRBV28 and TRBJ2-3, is DVKVTQSSRYLVKRTGEKVFLECVQDMDHENMFWYRQDPGLGLRLIYFSYDVKMKEKGDIPEGYSVSREKKERFSLILESASTNQTSMYLCASSPPSGGTSTDTQYFGPGTRLTVL.

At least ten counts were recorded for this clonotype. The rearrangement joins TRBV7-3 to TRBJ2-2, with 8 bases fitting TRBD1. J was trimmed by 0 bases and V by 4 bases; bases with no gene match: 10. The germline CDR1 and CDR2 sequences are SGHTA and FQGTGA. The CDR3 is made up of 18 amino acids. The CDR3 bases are TGTGCCAGCAGCTCAGACCCCGGACAGGGAACGAACACCGGGGAGCTGTTTTTT. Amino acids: CASSSDPGQGTNTGELFF.

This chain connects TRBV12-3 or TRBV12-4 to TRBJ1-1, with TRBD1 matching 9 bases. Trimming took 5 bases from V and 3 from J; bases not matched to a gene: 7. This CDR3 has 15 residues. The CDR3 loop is CASSPGTGLYTEAFF. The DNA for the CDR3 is TGTGCCAGCAGTCCCGGGACAGGGCTCTACACTGAAGCTTTCTTT.

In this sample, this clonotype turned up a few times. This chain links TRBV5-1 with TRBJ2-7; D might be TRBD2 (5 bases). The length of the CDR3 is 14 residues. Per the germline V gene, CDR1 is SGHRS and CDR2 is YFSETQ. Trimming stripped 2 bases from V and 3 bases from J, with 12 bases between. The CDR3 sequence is CASSFEGSGYEQYF. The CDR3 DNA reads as TGCGCCAGCAGCTTTGAAGGGAGCGGCTACGAGCAGTACTTC.

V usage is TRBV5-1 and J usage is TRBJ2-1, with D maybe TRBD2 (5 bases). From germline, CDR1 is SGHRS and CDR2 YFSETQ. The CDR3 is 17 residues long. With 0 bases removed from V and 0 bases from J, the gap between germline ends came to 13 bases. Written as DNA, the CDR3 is TGCGCCAGCAGCTTGGTTCTAGGCGGGTACTCCTACAATGAGCAGTTCTTC. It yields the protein CASSLVLGGYSYNEQFF.

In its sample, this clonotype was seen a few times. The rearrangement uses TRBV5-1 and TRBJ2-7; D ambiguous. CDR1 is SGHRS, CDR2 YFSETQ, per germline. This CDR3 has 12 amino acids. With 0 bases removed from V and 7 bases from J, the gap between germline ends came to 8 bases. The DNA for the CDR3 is TGCGCCAGCAGCTTGGGTTTTGAGGAGCAGTACTTC. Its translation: CASSLGFEEQYF. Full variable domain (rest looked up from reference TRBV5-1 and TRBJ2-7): KAGVTQTPRYLIKTRGQQVTLSCSPISGHRSVSWYQQTPGQGLQFLFEYFSETQRNKGNFPGRFSGRQFSNSRSEMNVSTLELGDSALYLCASSLGFEEQYFGPGTRLTVT.

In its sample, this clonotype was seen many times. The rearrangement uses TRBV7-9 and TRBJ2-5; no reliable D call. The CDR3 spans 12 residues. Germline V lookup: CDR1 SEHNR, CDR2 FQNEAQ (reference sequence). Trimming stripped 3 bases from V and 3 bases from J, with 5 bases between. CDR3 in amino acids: CASSFGEETQYF. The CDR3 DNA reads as TGTGCCAGCAGCTTTGGGGAAGAGACCCAGTACTTC.

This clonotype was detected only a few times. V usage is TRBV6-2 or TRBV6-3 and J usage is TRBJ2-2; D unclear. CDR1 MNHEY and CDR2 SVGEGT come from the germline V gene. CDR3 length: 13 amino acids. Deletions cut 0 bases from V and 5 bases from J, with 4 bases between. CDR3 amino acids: CASSYSVTGELFF. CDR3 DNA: TGTGCCAGCAGTTACTCGGTGACCGGGGAGCTGTTTTTT.

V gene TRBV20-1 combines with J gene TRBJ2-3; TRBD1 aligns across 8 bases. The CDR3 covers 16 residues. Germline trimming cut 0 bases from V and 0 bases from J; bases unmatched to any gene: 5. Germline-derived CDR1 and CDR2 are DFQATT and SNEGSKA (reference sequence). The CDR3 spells CSARDEDRGSTDTQYF. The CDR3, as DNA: TGCAGTGCTAGAGATGAAGACAGGGGAAGCACAGATACGCAGTATTTT.

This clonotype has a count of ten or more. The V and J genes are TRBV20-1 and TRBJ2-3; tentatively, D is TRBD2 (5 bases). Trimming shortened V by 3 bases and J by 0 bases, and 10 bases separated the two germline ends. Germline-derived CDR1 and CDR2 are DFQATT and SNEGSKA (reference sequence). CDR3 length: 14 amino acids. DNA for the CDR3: TGCAGTGCTAGGCCCCGGACTAGCACAGATACGCAGTATTTT. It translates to CSARPRTSTDTQYF.

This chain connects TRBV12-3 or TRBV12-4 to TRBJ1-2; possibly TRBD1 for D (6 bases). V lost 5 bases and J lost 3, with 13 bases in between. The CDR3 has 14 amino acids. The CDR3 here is CASSPTGSDYGYTF. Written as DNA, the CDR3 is TGTGCCAGCAGTCCGACAGGATCGGACTATGGCTACACCTTC.

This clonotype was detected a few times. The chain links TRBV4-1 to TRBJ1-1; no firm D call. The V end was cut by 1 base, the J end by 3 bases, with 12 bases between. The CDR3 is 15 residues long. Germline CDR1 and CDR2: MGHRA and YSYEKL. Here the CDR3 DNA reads TGCGCCAGCAGCCAAGTGGTAGGGATGGACACTGAAGCTTTCTTT. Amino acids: CASSQVVGMDTEAFF.

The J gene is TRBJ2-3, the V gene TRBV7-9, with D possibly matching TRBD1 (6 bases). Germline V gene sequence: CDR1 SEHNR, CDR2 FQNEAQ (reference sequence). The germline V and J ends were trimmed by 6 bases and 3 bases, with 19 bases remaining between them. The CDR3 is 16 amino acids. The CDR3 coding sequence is TGTGCCAGCAGGGTTACAGGGATACGACCGACAGATACGCAGTATTTT. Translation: CASRVTGIRPTDTQYF.

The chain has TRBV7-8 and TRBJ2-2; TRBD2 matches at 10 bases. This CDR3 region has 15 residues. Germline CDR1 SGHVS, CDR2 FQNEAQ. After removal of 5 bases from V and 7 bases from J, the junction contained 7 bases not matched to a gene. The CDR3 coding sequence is TGTGCCAGCAGCCCCCAGCGGGGGGGCCTCGGGGAGCTGTTTTTT. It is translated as CASSPQRGGLGELFF.

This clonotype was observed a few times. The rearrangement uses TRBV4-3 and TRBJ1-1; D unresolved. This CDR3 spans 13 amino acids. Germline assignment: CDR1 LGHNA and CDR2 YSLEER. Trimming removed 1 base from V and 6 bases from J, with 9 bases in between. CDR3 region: CASSQVNTAEAFF. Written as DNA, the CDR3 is TGCGCCAGCAGCCAAGTGAATACGGCTGAAGCTTTCTTT.

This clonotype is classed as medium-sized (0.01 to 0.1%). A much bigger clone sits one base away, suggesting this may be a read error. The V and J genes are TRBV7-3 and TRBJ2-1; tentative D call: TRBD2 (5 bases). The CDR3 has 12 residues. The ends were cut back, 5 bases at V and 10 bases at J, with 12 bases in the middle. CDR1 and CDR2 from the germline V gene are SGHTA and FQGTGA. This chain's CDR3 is CASSPPGGEQFF. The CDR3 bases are TGTGCCAGCAGCCCCCCGGGCGGGGAGCAGTTCTTC.